These 10 T cell receptor beta chains were sequenced from one sample in a study of blood T cell repertoires in COVID-19. Sequencing was performed with immunoSEQ multiplex PCR; in TCRdb, only in-frame clones are kept and a portion is missing. The sample has 180,000 or so clones, about 81% seen once. Material: peripheral blood. Receptors were obtained from an elderly woman with COVID-19, enrolled during active disease.

The chain joins TRBV30 to TRBJ1-2; tentative D call: TRBD1 (5 bases). V was clipped by 6 bases and J by 0 bases, with 23 bases between them. CDR1 is GTSNPN, CDR2 SVGIG, per germline (reference sequence). The CDR3 extends over 17 amino acids. CDR3 amino acids: CACLSGQIVWANYGYTF. CDR3 DNA: TGTGCCTGTCTATCAGGGCAAATCGTGTGGGCTAACTATGGCTACACCTTC.

The rearrangement uses TRBV7-3 and TRBJ1-2, with D maybe TRBD1 (5 bases). There are 13 residues in the CDR3. The V end was cut by 5 bases, the J end by 6 bases, with 13 bases between. Germline V CDR1 and CDR2: SGHTA, FQGTGA. The CDR3 DNA is TGTGCCAGCAGCCGTAGTGGGGGGGATGGCTACACCTTC. The encoded protein is CASSRSGGDGYTF.

This clone is a singleton in its sample. The chain combines TRBV6-5 with TRBJ1-5; D is ambiguous. This CDR3 spans 14 amino acids. Looked up from germline, CDR1 is MNHEY and CDR2 is SVGAGI. V gave up 6 bases and J gave up 0 bases, with 9 bases separating them. The CDR3 bases are TGTGCCAGCAGCCGAGTGAATAGCAATCAGCCCCAGCATTTT. This sequence encodes CASSRVNSNQPQHF.

Concerning this clone: This sample also contains other DNA sequences that code for the same CDR3. The gene calls are TRBV2 and TRBJ2-3; D call uncertain. Trimming stripped 3 bases from V and 0 bases from J, with 16 bases between. The V gene's germline CDR1 is SNHLY and CDR2 FYNNEI. The CDR3 sequence is 17 residues long. For the CDR3, the DNA is TGTGCCAGCAGTGAGAGGTCAACCCCATTTAGCACAGATACGCAGTATTTT. Its translation: CASSERSTPFSTDTQYF.

This clone came up once. The CDR3, as DNA: TGTGCCGCCCGGGACACGAACACTGAAGCTTTCTTT. Protein: CAARDTNTEAFF. V usage is TRBV10-3 and J usage is TRBJ1-1, with TRBD1 as a possible D gene (6 bases). V was clipped by 11 bases and J by 1 base, with 11 bases between them. The germline V gene encodes CDR1 ENHRY and CDR2 SYGVKD. This CDR3 is built from 12 residues.

The chain recombines TRBV4-3 with TRBJ2-7, with 9 nucleotides matching TRBD1. Germline V gene lookup returns CDR1 LGHNA and CDR2 YSLEER. The CDR3 is 16 residues long. After removal of 2 bases from V and 2 bases from J, the junction contained 7 bases not matched to a gene. CDR3 in DNA: TGCGCCAGCAGCCAACAACAGGGGGCGCTAGCCTACGAGCAGTACTTC. This encodes CASSQQQGALAYEQYF.

The chain combines TRBV7-7 with TRBJ2-2; possible D gene TRBD1, 6 bases. The ends were cut back, 0 bases at V and 4 bases at J, with 12 bases in the middle. CDR1 is SSHAT and CDR2 is FNYEAQ in the germline V gene (reference sequence). The CDR3 loop spans 16 amino acids. The CDR3 region has the DNA TGTGCCAGCAGCTTAGCGGCTGGGGGCGTCACCGGGGAGCTGTTTTTT. Amino acids: CASSLAAGGVTGELFF.

The V gene is TRBV5-4, the J gene TRBJ1-2; 8 bases are shared with TRBD1. The germline V gene has CDR1 SGHNT and CDR2 YYREEE (reference sequence). Trimming took 0 bases from V and 5 from J; bases not matched to a gene: 12. CDR3 size: 17 residues. CDR3 coding DNA: TGTGCCAGCAGCTTGGTATCCGGGACAGGCCTGAGGTATGGCTACACCTTC. Translation gives CASSLVSGTGLRYGYTF.

This chain uses TRBV5-1 with TRBJ2-1, with a tentative D call TRBD1 (6 bases). Trimming took 2 bases from V and 1 from J, leaving 10 bases between them. Germline V lookup: CDR1 SGHRS, CDR2 YFSETQ. The CDR3 covers 15 residues. CDR3 sequence: CASSLQGTSYNEQFF. The CDR3, as DNA: TGCGCCAGCAGCTTACAGGGTACATCCTACAATGAGCAGTTCTTC.

The rearrangement links TRBV4-1 to TRBJ2-7; D is unclear. V gave up 1 base and J gave up 2 bases, with 9 bases separating them. Germline V gives CDR1 MGHRA, CDR2 YSYEKL. This CDR3 spans 14 amino acids. The CDR3 nucleotides are TGCGCCAGCAGCCAAGGACTTTTCCCCTACGAGCAGTACTTC. Protein sequence: CASSQGLFPYEQYF.